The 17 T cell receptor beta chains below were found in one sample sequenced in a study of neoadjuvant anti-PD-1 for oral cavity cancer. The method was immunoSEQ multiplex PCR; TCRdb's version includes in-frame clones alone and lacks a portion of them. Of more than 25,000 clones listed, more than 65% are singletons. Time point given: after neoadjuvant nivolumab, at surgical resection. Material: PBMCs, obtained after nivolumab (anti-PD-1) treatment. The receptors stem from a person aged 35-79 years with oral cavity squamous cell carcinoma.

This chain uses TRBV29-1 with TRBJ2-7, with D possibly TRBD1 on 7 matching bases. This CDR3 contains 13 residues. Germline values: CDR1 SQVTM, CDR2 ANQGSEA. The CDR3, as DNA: TGCAGTGTCCAACCTGGAGGGGGCAACGAGCAGTACTTC. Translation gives CSVQPGGGNEQYF.

CDR3 sequence reads: CASSPRTGYTGELFF. CDR3 nucleotide sequence: TGTGCCAGCAGCCCCCGGACAGGATACACCGGGGAGCTGTTTTTT. The chain employs TRBV7-9 and TRBJ2-2; 7 bases are shared with TRBD1. The CDR3 consists of 15 residues. The junction had 6 bases not matched to a gene; V was cut back by 5 bases and J by 3 bases. The germline V gene encodes CDR1 SEHNR and CDR2 FQNEAQ (reference sequence).

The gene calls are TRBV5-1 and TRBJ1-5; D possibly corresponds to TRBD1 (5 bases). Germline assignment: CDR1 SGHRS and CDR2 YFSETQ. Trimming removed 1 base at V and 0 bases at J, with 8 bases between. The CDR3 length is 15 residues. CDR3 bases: TGCGCCAGCAGCTTGTCAGGGAATAGCAATCAGCCCCAGCATTTT. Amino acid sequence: CASSLSGNSNQPQHF.

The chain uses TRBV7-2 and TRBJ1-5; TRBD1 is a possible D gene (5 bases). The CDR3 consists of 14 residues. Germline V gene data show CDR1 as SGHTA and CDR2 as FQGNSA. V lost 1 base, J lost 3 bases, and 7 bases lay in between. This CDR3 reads CASSLGGDNQPQHF. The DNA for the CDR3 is TGTGCCAGCAGCTTAGGGGGGGACAATCAGCCCCAGCATTTT.

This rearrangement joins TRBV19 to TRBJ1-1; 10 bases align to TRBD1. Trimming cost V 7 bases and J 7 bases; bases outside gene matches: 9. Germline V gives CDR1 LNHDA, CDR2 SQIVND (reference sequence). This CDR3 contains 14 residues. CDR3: CASIQRQGAVEAFF. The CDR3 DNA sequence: TGTGCCAGTATCCAGAGACAGGGGGCCGTTGAAGCTTTCTTT.

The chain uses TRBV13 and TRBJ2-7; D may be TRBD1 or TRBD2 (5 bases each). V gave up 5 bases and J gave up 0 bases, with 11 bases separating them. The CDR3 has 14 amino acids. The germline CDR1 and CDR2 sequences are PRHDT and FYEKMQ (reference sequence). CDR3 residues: CASSRGVNSYEQYF. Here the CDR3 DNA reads TGTGCCAGCAGCCGAGGGGTGAACTCCTACGAGCAGTACTTC.

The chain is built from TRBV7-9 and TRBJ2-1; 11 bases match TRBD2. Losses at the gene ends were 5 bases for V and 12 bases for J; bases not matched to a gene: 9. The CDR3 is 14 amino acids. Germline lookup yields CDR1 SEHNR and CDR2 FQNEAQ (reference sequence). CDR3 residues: CASSHTSGGPGQFF. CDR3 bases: TGTGCCAGCAGCCATACTAGCGGGGGACCTGGGCAGTTCTTC.

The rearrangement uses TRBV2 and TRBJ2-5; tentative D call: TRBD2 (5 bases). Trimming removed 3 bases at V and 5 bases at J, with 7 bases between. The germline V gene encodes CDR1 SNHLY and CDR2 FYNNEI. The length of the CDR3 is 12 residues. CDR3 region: CASSDRRETQYF. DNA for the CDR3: TGTGCCAGCAGTGATAGGAGGGAGACCCAGTACTTC. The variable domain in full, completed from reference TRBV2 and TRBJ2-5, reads EPEVTQTPSHQVTQMGQEVILRCVPISNHLYFYWYRQILGQKVEFLVSFYNNEISEKSEIFDDQFSVERPDGSNFTLKIRSTKLEDSAMYFCASSDRRETQYFGPGTRLLVL.

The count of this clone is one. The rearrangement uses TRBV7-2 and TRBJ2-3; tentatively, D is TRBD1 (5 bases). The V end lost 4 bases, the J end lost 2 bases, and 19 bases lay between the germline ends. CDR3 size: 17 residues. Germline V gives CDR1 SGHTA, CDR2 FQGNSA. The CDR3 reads CASSYAPPTDVTDTQYF. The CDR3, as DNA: TGTGCCAGCAGCTACGCCCCTCCGACAGATGTCACAGATACGCAGTATTTT.

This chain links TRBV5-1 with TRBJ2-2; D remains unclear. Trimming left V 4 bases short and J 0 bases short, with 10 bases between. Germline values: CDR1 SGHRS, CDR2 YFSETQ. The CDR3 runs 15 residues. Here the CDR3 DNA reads TGCGCCAGCAGCCCTGGCAGGTCGAACACCGGGGAGCTGTTTTTT. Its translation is CASSPGRSNTGELFF. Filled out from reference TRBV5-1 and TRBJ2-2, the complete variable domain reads KAGVTQTPRYLIKTRGQQVTLSCSPISGHRSVSWYQQTPGQGLQFLFEYFSETQRNKGNFPGRFSGRQFSNSRSEMNVSTLELGDSALYLCASSPGRSNTGELFFGEGSRLTVL.

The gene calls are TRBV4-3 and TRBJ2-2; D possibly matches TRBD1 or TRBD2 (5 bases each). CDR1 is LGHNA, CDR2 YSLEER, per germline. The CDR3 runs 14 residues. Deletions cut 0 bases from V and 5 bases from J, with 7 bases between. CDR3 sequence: CASSQDGGTGELFF. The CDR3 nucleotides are TGCGCCAGCAGCCAAGATGGGGGAACCGGGGAGCTGTTTTTT.

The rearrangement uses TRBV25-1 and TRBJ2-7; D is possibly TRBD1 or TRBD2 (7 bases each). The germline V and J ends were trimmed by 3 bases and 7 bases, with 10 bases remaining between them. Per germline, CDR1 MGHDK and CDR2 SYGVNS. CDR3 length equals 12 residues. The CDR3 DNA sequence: TGTGCCAGCAGTGACCAGGGGGGGGAGCAGTACTTC. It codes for CASSDQGGEQYF.

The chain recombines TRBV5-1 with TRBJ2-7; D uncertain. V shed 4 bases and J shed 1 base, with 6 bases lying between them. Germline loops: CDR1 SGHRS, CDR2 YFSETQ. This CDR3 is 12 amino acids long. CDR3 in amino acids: CASSLESYEQYF. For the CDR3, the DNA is TGCGCCAGCAGCCTCGAATCCTACGAGCAGTACTTC.

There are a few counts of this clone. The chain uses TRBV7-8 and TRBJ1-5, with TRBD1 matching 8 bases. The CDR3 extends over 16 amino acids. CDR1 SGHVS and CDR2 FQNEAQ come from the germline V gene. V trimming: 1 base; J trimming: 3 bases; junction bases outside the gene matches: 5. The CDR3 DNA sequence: TGTGCCAGCAGCTTAGGACAGGGGAACACCAATCAGCCCCAGCATTTT. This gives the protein CASSLGQGNTNQPQHF.

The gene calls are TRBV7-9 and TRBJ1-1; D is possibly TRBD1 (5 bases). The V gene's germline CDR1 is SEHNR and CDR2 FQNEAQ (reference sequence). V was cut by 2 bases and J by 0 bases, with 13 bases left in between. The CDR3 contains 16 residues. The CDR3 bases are TGTGCCAGCAGCTTACGGGTGGGGGAAATGAACACTGAAGCTTTCTTT. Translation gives CASSLRVGEMNTEAFF.

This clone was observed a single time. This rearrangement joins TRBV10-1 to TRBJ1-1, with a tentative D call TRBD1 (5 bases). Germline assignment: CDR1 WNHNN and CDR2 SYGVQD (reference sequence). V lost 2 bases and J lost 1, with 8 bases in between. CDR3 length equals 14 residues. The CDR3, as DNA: TGCGCCAGCAGTGAGACCGGACAGAACACTGAAGCTTTCTTT. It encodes CASSETGQNTEAFF.

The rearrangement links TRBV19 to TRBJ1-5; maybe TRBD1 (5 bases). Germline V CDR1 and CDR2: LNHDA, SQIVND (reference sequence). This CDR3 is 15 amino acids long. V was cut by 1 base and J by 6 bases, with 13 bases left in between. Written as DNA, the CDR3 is TGTGCCAGTAGTATAGGGGACGGAACGAGTCAGCCCCAGCATTTT. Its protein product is CASSIGDGTSQPQHF.